The clone carrying this TCR beta chain was seen only a few times. The sample is drawn from a study of blood T cell repertoires in COVID-19. TCRdb keeps only in-frame clones here, not all; method: immunoSEQ multiplex PCR. The sample carries around 70,000 clones, 65% to 85% recorded once. The sequence derives from an elderly woman with active or convalescent COVID-19. Material for sequencing was peripheral blood.

This chain's CDR3 is CASSYLASMGTQYF. DNA of the CDR3: TGTGCCAGCAGTTACCTAGCCTCCATGGGAACGCAGTATTTT. The chain couples TRBV6-2 or TRBV6-3 to TRBJ2-3; TRBD2 is a possible D gene (5 bases). V was cut by 2 bases and J by 9 bases, with 15 bases left in between. The CDR3 is 14 amino acids. Germline V gene data show CDR1 as MNHEY and CDR2 as SVGEGT.